The entry below describes one T cell receptor (beta chain). The data originate from a study of blood T cell repertoires in COVID-19. In the study overall: The study drew acute and convalescent COVID-19 samples from the United States, Italy and Spain. From T cells, B-cell-depleted T cells, or PBMCs came the material, which was cDNA or gDNA.

Repertoires were generated with immunoSEQ multiplex PCR, while TCRdb's copy carries only in-frame clones and drops some. The top ten hold 4.5% to 6% of the sample, which has fewer than 110,000 clones, 89% seen once. The sequenced sample was peripheral blood. The TCR originated in a man aged 40-55 years with active or convalescent COVID-19.

CDR3 sequence: CASSQDGLAGYNEQFF. Written as DNA, the CDR3 is TGCGCCAGCAGCCAAGATGGACTAGCGGGATACAATGAGCAGTTCTTC. J is TRBJ2-1 and V is TRBV4-1, with 12 bases lining up with TRBD2. This CDR3 is 16 amino acids long. CDR1 is MGHRA and CDR2 is YSYEKL in the germline V gene. Unmatched junction bases numbered 1, after V lost 0 bases and J lost 4 bases.